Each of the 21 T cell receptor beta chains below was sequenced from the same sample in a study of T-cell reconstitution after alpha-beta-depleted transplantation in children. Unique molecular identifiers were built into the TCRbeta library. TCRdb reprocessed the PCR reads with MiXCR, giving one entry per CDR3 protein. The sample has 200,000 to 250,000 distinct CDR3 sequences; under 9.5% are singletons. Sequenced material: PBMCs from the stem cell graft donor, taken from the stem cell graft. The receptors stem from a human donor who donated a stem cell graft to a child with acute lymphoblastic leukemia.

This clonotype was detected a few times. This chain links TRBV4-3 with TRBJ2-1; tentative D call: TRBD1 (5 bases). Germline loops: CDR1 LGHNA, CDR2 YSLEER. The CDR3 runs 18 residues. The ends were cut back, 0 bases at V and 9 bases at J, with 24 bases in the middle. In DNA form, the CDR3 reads TGCGCCAGCAGCCAAGACCCCTTAGGGGTCCTCACGCAGGGTGAGCAGTTCTTC. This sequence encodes CASSQDPLGVLTQGEQFF.

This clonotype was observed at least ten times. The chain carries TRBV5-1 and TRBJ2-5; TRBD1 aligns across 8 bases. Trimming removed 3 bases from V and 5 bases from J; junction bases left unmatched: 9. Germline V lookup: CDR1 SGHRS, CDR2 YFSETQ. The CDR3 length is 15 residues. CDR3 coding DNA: TGCGCCAGCAGCTGGTCGGGACAGGTCCAGGAGACCCAGTACTTC. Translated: CASSWSGQVQETQYF.

CDR3 in DNA: TGTGCCAGCAGCTTAGCCCTTGCGGTTTCCTACAATGAGCAGTTCTTC. It yields the protein CASSLALAVSYNEQFF. V usage is TRBV11-2 and J usage is TRBJ2-1, with D uncertain. The V gene's germline CDR1 is SGHAT and CDR2 FQNNGV. With 1 base removed from V and 1 base from J, the gap between germline ends came to 11 bases. The CDR3 covers 16 residues.

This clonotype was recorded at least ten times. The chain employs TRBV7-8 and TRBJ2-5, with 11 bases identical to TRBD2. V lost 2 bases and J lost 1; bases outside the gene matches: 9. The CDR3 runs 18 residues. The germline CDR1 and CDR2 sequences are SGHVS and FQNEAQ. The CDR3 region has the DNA TGTGCCAGCAGCTTATCGGTAACTAGCGGGGGACTCCAAGAGACCCAGTACTTC. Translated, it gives CASSLSVTSGGLQETQYF. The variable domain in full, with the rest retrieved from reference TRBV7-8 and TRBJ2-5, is GAGVSQSPRYKVAKRGQDVALRCDPISGHVSLFWYQQALGQGPEFLTYFQNEAQLDKSGLPSDRFFAERPEGSVSTLKIQRTQQEDSAVYLCASSLSVTSGGLQETQYFGPGTRLLVL.

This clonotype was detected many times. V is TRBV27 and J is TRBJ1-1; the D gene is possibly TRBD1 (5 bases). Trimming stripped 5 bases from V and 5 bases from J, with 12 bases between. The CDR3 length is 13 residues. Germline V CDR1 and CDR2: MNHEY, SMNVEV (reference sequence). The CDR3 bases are TGTGCCAGCAGTAAAGGGGTTGGGACTGAAGCTTTCTTT. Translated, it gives CASSKGVGTEAFF.

CDR3 bases: TGTGCCAGCAGTGAGACCGGTCGAGGGGCTAGGGTACTGTTTTTT. This codes for CASSETGRGARVLFF. The chain carries TRBV2 and TRBJ1-4, with a possible D match to TRBD1 (5 bases). V shed 3 bases and J shed 13 bases, with 21 bases lying between them. The CDR3 loop spans 15 amino acids. Germline lookup yields CDR1 SNHLY and CDR2 FYNNEI.

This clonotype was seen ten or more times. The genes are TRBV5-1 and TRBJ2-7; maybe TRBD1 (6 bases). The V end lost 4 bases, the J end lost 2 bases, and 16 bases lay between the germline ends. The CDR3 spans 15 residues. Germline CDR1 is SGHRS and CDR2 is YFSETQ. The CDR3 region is CASSPGYRVPYEQYF. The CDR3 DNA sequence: TGCGCCAGCAGCCCCGGGTACAGGGTTCCCTACGAGCAGTACTTC.

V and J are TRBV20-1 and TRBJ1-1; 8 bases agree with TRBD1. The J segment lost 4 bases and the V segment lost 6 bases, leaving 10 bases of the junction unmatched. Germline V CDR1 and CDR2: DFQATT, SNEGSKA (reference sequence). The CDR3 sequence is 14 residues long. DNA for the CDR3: TGCAGTGCGTACGACAGGGGACGAGTCACTGAAGCTTTCTTT. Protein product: CSAYDRGRVTEAFF.

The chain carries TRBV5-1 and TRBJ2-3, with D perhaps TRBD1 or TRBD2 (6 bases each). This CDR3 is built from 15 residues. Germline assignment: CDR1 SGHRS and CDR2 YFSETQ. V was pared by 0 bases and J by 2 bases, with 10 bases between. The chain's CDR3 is CASSLEGGHTDTQYF. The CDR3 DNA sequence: TGCGCCAGCAGCTTGGAGGGGGGTCACACAGATACGCAGTATTTT.

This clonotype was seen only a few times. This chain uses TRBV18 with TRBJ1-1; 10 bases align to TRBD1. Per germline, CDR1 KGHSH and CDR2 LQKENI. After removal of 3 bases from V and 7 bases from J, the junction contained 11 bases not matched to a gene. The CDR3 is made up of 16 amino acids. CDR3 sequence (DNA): TGTGCCAGCTCACCTTCGGACAGGGGGGGGTCTGGTGAAGCTTTCTTT. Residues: CASSPSDRGGSGEAFF.

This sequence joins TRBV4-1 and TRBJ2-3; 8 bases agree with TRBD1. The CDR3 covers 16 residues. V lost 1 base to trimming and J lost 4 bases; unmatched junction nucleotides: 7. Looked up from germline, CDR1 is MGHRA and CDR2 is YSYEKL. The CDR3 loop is CASSQVQGVMADTQYF. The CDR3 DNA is TGCGCCAGCAGCCAAGTACAGGGGGTCATGGCAGATACGCAGTATTTT.

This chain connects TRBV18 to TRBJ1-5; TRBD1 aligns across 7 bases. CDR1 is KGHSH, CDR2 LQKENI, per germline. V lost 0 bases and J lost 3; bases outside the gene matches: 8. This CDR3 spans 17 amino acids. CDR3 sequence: CASSPPQSRGYNQPQHF. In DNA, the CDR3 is TGTGCCAGCTCACCACCGCAATCCAGGGGGTACAATCAGCCCCAGCATTTT.

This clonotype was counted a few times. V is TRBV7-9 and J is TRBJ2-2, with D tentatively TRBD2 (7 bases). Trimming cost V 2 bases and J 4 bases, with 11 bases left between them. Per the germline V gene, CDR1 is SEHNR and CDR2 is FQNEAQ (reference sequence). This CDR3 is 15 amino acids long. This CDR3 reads CASSLRRGATGELFF. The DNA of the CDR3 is TGTGCCAGCAGCTTAAGACGGGGGGCCACCGGGGAGCTGTTTTTT.

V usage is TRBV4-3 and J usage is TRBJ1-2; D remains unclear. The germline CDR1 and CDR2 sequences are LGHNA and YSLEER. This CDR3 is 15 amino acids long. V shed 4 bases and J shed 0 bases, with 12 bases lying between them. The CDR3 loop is CASSRGYPPNYGYTF. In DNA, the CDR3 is TGCGCCAGCAGCCGCGGATATCCCCCTAACTATGGCTACACCTTC.

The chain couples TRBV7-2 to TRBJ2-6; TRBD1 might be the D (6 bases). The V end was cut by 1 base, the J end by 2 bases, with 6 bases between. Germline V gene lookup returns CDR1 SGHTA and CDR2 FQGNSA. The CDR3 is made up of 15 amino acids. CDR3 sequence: CASSLDRAGANVLTF. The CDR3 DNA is TGTGCCAGCAGCTTAGACAGGGCTGGGGCCAACGTCCTGACTTTC.

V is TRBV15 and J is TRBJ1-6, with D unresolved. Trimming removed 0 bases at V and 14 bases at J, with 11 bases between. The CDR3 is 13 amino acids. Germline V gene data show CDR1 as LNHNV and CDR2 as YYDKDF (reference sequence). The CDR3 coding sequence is TGTGCCACCAGCAGAGATCCCCAGAGCACCCTCCACTTT. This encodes CATSRDPQSTLHF. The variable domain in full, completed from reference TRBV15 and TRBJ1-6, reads DAMVIQNPRYQVTQFGKPVTLSCSQTLNHNVMYWYQQKSSQAPKLLFHYYDKDFNNEADTPDNFQSRRPNTSFCFLDIRSPGLGDTAMYLCATSRDPQSTLHFGNGTRLTVT.

CDR3 loop: CACPKAGEGEAFF. CDR3 nucleotide sequence: TGTGCCTGCCCTAAAGCAGGGGAGGGTGAAGCTTTCTTT. This chain links TRBV30 with TRBJ1-1, with TRBD1 as a possible D gene (6 bases). Trimming shortened V by 6 bases and J by 7 bases, and 18 bases separated the two germline ends. The CDR3 has 13 residues. CDR1 GTSNPN and CDR2 SVGIG come from the germline V gene (reference sequence).

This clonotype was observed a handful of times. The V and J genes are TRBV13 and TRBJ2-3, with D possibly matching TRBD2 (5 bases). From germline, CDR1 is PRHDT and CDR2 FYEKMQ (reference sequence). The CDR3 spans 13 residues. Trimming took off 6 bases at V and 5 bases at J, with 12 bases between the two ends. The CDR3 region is CASSLQRGDTQYF. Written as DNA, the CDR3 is TGTGCCAGCAGTCTCCAACGGGGAGATACGCAGTATTTT. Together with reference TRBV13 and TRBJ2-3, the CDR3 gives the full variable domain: AAGVIQSPRHLIKEKRETATLKCYPIPRHDTVYWYQQGPGQDPQFLISFYEKMQSDKGSIPDRFSAQQFSDYHSELNMSSLELGDSALYFCASSLQRGDTQYFGPGTRLTVL.

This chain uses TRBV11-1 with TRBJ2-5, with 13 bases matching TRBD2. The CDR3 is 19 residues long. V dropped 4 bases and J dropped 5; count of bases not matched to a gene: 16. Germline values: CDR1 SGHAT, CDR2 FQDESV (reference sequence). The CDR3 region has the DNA TGTGCCAGCAGCTCGCGGACTAGCGGGGGAACATCAGTCACGGAGACCCAGTACTTC. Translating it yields CASSSRTSGGTSVTETQYF.

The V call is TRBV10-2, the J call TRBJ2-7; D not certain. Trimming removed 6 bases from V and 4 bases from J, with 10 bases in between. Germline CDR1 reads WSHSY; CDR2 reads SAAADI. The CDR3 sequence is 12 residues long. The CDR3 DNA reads TGCGCCAGCAGCGTAGGGCGTTACGAGCAGTACTTC. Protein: CASSVGRYEQYF.

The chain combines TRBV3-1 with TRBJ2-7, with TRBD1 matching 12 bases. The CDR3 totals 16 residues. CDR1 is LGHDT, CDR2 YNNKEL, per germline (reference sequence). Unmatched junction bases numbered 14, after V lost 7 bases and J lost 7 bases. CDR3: CASTPPGQGAIVEQYF. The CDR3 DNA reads TGTGCCAGCACCCCACCGGGACAGGGGGCCATAGTGGAGCAGTACTTC.